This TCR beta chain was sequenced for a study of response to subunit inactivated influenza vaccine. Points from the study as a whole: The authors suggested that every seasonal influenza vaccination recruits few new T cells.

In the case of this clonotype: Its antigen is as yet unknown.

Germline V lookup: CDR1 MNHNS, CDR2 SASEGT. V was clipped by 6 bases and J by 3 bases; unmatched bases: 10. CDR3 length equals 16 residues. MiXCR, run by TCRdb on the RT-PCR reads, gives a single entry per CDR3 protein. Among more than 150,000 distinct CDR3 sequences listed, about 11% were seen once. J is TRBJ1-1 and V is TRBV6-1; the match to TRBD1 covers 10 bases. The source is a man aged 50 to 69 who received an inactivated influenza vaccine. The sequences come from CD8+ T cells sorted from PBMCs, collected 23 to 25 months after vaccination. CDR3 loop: CASSALGQGRDTEAFF. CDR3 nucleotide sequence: TGTGCCAGCAGCGCTCTGGGACAGGGGAGGGACACTGAAGCTTTCTTT.